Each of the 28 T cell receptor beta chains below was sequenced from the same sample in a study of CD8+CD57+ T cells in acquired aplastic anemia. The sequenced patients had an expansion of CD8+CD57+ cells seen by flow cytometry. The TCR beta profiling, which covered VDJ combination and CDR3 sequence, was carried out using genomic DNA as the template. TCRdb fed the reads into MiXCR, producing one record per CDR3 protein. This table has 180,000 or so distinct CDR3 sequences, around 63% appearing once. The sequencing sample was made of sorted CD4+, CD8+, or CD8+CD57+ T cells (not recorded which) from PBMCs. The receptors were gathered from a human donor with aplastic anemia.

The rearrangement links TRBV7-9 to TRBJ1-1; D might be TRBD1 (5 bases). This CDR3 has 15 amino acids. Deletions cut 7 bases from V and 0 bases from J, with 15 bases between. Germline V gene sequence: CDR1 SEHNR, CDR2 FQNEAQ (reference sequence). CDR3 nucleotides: TGTGCCAGCAAATTCCAGGGAGTCATGAACACTGAAGCTTTCTTT. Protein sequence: CASKFQGVMNTEAFF.

CDR3 loop: CASSLGQRYEINYGYTF. The CDR3 DNA follows: TGTGCCAGCAGCTTGGGACAGAGATACGAAATCAACTATGGCTACACCTTC. The chain uses TRBV7-2 and TRBJ1-2, with TRBD1 identical over 7 bases. Germline V CDR1 and CDR2: SGHTA, FQGNSA. V was pared by 3 bases and J by 2 bases, with 12 bases of the junction left unmatched. CDR3 length: 17 residues.

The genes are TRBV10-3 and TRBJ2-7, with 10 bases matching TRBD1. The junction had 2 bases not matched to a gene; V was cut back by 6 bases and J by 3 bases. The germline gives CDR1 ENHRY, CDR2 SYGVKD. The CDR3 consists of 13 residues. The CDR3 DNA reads TGTGCCATCAGGGGGGACAGGGGCTACGAGCAGTACTTC. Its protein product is CAIRGDRGYEQYF.

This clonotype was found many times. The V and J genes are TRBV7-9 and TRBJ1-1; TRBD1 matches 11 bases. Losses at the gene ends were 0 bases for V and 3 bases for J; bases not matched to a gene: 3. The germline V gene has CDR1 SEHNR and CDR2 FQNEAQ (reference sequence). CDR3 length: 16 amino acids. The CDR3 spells CASSLARGQGDTEAFF. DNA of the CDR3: TGTGCCAGCAGCTTAGCGCGGGGACAGGGGGACACTGAAGCTTTCTTT. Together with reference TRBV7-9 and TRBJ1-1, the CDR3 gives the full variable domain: DTGVSQNPRHKITKRGQNVTFRCDPISEHNRLYWYRQTLGQGPEFLTYFQNEAQLEKSRLLSDRFSAERPKGSFSTLEIQRTEQGDSAMYLCASSLARGQGDTEAFFGQGTRLTVV.

The CDR3 region has the DNA TGTGCCACCAGTGATGTTACAGCGGTGCCCCAGCATTTT. Its translation: CATSDVTAVPQHF. The V and J genes are TRBV24-1 and TRBJ1-5, with D unresolved. V lost 3 bases, J lost 9 bases, and 11 bases lay in between. Looked up from germline, CDR1 is KGHDR and CDR2 is SFDVKD. CDR3 size: 13 residues.

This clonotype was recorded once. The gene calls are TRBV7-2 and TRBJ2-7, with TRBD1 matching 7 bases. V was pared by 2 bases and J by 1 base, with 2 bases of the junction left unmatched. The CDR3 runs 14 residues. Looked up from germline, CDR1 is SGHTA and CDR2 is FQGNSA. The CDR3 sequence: CASSLLGQSYEQYF. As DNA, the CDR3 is TGTGCCAGCAGCTTATTGGGACAGTCCTACGAGCAGTACTTC.

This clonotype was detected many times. The CDR3 coding sequence is TGCGCCAGCAGCCACGGGGGAACGAACACCGGGGAGCTGTTTTTT. This sequence encodes CASSHGGTNTGELFF. The gene calls are TRBV4-1 and TRBJ2-2, with a weak D call TRBD2 (6 bases). The CDR3 runs to 15 residues. V was clipped by 3 bases and J by 0 bases, with 8 bases between them. Looked up from germline, CDR1 is MGHRA and CDR2 is YSYEKL.

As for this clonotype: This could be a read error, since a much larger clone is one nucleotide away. DNA of the CDR3: TGCAGTGCACCGAGGGAGGGGGAGGCCCACAATGGGCAGTTCTTC. This gives the protein CSAPREGEAHNGQFF. This chain links TRBV20-1 with TRBJ2-5; D is perhaps TRBD2 (7 bases). The J call may be incorrect, as the DNA end agrees better with TRBJ2-1. Germline V gene sequence: CDR1 DFQATT, CDR2 SNEGSKA (reference sequence). The CDR3 runs 15 residues.

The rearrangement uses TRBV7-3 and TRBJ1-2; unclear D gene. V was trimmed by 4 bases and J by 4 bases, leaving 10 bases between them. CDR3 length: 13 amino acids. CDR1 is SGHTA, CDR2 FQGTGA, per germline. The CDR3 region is CASSSANSYGYTF. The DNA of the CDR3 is TGTGCCAGCAGCTCTGCGAATTCCTATGGCTACACCTTC.

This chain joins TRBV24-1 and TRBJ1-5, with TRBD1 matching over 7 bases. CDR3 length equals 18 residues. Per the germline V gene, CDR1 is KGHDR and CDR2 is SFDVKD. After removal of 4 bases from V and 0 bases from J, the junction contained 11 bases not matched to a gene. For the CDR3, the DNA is TGTGCCACCAGTGACCCCACGACAGGGATTGATAGCAATCAGCCCCAGCATTTT. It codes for CATSDPTTGIDSNQPQHF.

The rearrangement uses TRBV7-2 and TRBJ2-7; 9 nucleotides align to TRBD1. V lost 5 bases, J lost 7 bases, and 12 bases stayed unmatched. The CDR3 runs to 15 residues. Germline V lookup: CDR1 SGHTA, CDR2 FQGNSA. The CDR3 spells CASSPSGTGRTEQYF. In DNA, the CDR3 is TGTGCCAGCAGCCCCTCCGGGACAGGGAGAACGGAGCAGTACTTC.

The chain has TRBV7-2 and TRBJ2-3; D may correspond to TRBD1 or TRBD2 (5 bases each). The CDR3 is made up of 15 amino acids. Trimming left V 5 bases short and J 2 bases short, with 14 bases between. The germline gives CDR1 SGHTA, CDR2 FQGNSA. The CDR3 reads CASSPRGIITDTQYF. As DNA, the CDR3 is TGTGCCAGCAGCCCGAGGGGAATCATCACAGATACGCAGTATTTT.

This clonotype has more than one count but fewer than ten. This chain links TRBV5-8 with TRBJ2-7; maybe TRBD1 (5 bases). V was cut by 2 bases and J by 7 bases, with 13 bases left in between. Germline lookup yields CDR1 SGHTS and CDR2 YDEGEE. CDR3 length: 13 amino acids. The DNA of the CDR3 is TGTGCCAGCAGCTTTGGACAAACCGGGGAGCAGTACTTC. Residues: CASSFGQTGEQYF.

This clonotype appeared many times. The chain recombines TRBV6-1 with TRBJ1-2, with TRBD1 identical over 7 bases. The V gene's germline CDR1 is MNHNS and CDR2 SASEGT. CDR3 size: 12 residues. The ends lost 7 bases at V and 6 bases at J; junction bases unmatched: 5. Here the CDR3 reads CASKGDRDGYTF. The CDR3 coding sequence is TGTGCCAGCAAGGGCGACAGGGATGGCTACACCTTC.

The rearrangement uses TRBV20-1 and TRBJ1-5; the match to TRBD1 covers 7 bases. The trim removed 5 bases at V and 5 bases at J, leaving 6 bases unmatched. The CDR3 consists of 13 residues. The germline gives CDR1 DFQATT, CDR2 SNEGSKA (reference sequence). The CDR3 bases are TGCAGTGCTCAAAAGGGGGCGGATCAGCCCCAGCATTTT. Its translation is CSAQKGADQPQHF.

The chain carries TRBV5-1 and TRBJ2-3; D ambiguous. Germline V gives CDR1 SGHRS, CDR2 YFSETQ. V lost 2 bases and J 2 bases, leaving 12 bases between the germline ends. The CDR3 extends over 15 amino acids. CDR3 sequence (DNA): TGCGCCAGCAGCTTTAGGTCTACGGTCACAGATACGCAGTATTTT. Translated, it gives CASSFRSTVTDTQYF.

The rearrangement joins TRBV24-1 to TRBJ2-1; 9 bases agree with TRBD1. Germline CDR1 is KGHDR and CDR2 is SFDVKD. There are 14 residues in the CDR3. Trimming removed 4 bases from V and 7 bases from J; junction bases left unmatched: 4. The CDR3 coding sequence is TGTGCCACCAGTGACCGGGACAGGGCTAATGAGCAGTTCTTC. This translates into CATSDRDRANEQFF.

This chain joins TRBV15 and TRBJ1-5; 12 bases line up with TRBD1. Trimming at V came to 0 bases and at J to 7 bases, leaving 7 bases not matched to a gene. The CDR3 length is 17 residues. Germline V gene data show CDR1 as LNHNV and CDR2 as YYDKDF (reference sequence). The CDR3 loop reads CATSRDRGQGAWQPQHF. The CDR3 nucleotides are TGTGCCACCAGCAGAGATAGGGGACAGGGGGCATGGCAGCCCCAGCATTTT.

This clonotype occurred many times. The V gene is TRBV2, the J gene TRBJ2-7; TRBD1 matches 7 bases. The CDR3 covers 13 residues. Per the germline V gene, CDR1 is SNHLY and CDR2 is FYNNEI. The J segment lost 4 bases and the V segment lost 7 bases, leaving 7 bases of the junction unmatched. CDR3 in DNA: TGTGCCAGCAAACACAGGGGTAGTTACGAGCAGTACTTC. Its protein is CASKHRGSYEQYF.

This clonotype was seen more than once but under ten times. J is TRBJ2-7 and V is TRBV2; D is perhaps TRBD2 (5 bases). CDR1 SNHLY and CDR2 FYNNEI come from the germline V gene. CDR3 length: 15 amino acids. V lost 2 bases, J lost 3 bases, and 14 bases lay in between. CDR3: CASSESSLARYEQYF. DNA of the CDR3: TGTGCCAGCAGTGAATCGTCGCTAGCCCGCTACGAGCAGTACTTC.

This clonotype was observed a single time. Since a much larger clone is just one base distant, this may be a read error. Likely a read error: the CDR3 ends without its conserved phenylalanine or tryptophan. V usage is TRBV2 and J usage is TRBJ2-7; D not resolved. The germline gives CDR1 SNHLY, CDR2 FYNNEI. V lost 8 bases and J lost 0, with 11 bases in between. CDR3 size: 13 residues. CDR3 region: CASCLDPSYEQYL. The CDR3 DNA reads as TGTGCCAGCTGCTTGGATCCCTCCTACGAGCAGTACCTC.

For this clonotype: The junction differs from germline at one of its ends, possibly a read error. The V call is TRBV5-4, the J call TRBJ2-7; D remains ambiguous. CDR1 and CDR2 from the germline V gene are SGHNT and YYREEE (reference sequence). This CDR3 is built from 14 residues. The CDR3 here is CASSLGAPSYEQHF. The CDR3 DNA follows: TGTGCCAGCAGCTTGGGAGCGCCTTCCTACGAGCAGCACTTC.

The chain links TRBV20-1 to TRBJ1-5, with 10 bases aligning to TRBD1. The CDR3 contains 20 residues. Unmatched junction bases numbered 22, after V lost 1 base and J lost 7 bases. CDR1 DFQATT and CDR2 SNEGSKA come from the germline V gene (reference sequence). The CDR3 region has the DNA TGCAGTGCTAGAGTTTGGGGAATAAGTTCGACAGGGGGCGCGGACCAGCCCCAGCATTTT. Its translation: CSARVWGISSTGGADQPQHF.

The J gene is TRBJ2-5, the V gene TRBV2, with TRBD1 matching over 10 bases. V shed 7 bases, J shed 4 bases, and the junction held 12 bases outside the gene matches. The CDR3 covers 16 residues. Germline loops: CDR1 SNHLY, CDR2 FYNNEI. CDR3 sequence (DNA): TGTGCCAGCATCCTAAAGGGACAGGGGAGAGGAGAGACCCAGTACTTC. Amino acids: CASILKGQGRGETQYF.

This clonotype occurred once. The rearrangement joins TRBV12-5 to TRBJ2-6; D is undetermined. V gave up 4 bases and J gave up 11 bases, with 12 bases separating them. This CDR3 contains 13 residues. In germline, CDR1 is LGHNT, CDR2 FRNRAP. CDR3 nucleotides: TGTGCTAGTGGTTACATCCCCTCGGACGTCCTGACTTTC. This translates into CASGYIPSDVLTF.

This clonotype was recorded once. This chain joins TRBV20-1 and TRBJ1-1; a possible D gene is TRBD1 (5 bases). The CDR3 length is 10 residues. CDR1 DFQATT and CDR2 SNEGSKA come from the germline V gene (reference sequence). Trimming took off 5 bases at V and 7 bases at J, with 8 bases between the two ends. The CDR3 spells CSAGADEAFF. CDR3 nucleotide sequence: TGCAGTGCTGGGGCGGATGAAGCTTTCTTT.

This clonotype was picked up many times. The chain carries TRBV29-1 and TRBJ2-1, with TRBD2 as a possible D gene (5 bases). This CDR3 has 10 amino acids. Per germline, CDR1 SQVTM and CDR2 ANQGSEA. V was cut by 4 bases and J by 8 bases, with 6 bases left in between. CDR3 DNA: TGCAGCGTTGCGGGATATGAGCAGTTCTTC. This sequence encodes CSVAGYEQFF.

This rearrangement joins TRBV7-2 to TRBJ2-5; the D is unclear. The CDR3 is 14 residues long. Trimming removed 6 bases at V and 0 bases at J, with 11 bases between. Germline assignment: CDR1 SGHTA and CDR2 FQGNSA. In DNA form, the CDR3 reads TGTGCCAGCAGTTGGGCCATGTACCAAGAGACCCAGTACTTC. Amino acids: CASSWAMYQETQYF.